This is a list of T cell receptor beta chains from one sample in a study of molecular identifiers for immune sequencing clone quantification. From the PCR reads, TCRdb called clonotypes with MiXCR, one entry per CDR3 protein. The sample comprises just under 650,000 distinct CDR3 sequences, 20% of which are singletons, and around 0.86% rests with the top ten. The sequenced sample was naive CD8+ T cells from blood, with Jurkat cell RNA spiked in. These receptor sequences come from a human donor in good health. Some libraries in this study had Jurkat cell RNA spiked in. CDR3s include the opening cysteine and the closing phenylalanine or tryptophan. The D gene is left open where the match is weak. Some rows mark clone size as missing; the rest say once, few, many or name a class of expanded clone.

D: NA
J: TRBJ2-7
V: TRBV28
size: NA
CDR3: CASSFLAGSHEQYF
DNA: TGTGCCAGCAGTTTTTTGGCCGGGAGCCACGAGCAGTACTTC

D: NA
J: TRBJ2-2
V: TRBV21-1
size: few
CDR3: CASSKVAQRGELFF
DNA: TGTGCCAGCAGCAAAGTCGCCCAGCGCGGGGAGCTGTTTTTT

D: TRBD2
J: TRBJ2-7
V: TRBV5-1
size: many
CDR3: CASSFGTSYEQYF
DNA: TGTGCCAGCAGCTTTGGGACTAGCTACGAGCAGTACTTC

D: NA
J: TRBJ2-3
V: TRBV19
size: many
CDR3: CASSIDRGPPRASTDTQYF
DNA: TGTGCCAGTAGTATAGATAGGGGCCCCCCTAGGGCTAGCACAGATACGCAGTATTTT

D: NA
J: TRBJ1-4
V: TRBV19
size: NA
CDR3: CAGSRDGTHEKLFF
DNA: TGTGCCGGTAGTCGGGACGGCACCCACGAAAAACTGTTTTTT

D: NA
J: TRBJ2-3
V: TRBV6-2/TRBV6-3
size: NA
CDR3: CASSYPGTPTQIRVVGTDTQYF
DNA: TGTGCCAGCAGTTATCCCGGGACACCCACTCAGATCCGGGTAGTGGGCACAGATACGCAGTATTTT

D: TRBD1
J: TRBJ2-4
V: TRBV7-9
size: many
CDR3: CASSLDPGQGENIQYF
DNA: TGTGCCAGCAGCTTAGACCCGGGACAGGGAGAGAACATTCAGTACTTC

D: NA
J: TRBJ2-5
V: TRBV11-2
size: NA
CDR3: CASSPLETQYF
DNA: TGTGCCAGCAGCCCCCTGGAGACCCAGTACTTC

D: TRBD2
J: TRBJ2-5
V: TRBV19
size: NA
CDR3: CASTSSGGPQETQYF
DNA: TGTGCCAGTACCTCTAGCGGGGGGCCTCAAGAGACCCAGTACTTC

D: NA
J: TRBJ2-7
V: TRBV6-2/TRBV6-3
size: NA
CDR3: CASSYLGTPRCEQYF
DNA: TGTGCCAGCAGTTACTTGGGGACTCCTCGCTGCGAGCAGTACTTC

D: NA
J: TRBJ2-5
V: TRBV6-5
size: many
CDR3: CASSYASGWETQYF
DNA: TGTGCCAGCAGTTACGCGTCAGGTTGGGAGACCCAGTACTTC

D: TRBD2
J: TRBJ2-1
V: TRBV7-9
size: many
CDR3: CASSHEGLAGIEQFF
DNA: TGTGCCAGCAGCCACGAGGGACTAGCGGGGATTGAGCAGTTCTTC

D: NA
J: TRBJ1-5
V: TRBV27
size: many
CDR3: CASSLQAGGQPQHF
DNA: TGTGCCAGCAGTTTACAAGCCGGTGGTCAGCCCCAGCATTTT

D: NA
J: TRBJ1-1
V: TRBV27
size: few
CDR3: CASSLTGWGDTEAFF
DNA: TGTGCCAGCAGTTTAACAGGGTGGGGGGACACTGAAGCTTTCTTT

D: NA
J: TRBJ2-6
V: TRBV27
size: many
CDR3: CASRDSRSGANVLTF
DNA: TGTGCCAGCAGAGACAGCCGATCTGGGGCCAACGTCCTGACTTTC

D: TRBD2
J: TRBJ2-3
V: TRBV10-2
size: many
CDR3: CASSGRSGGSTDTQYF
DNA: TGCGCCAGCAGTGGTCGGTCGGGGGGGAGCACAGATACGCAGTATTTT

D: NA
J: TRBJ2-2
V: TRBV12-3/TRBV12-4
size: many
CDR3: CASSSGAGGSTGELFF
DNA: TGTGCCAGCAGTTCGGGGGCAGGGGGGAGTACCGGGGAGCTGTTTTTT

D: NA
J: TRBJ2-5
V: TRBV12-3/TRBV12-4
size: NA
CDR3: CASTPLLGEETQYF
DNA: TGTGCCAGCACCCCGTTACTAGGGGAAGAGACCCAGTACTTC

D: NA
J: TRBJ2-1
V: TRBV2
size: NA
CDR3: CAGAEQFF
DNA: TGTGCCGGGGCGGAGCAGTTCTTC

D: TRBD1
J: TRBJ2-7
V: TRBV4-1
size: many
CDR3: CASSQLPGGTYEQYF
DNA: TGCGCCAGCAGCCAGTTACCAGGGGGAACCTACGAGCAGTACTTC

D: NA
J: TRBJ2-5
V: TRBV12-3/TRBV12-4
size: many
CDR3: CASSLEQETQYF
DNA: TGTGCCAGCAGTTTGGAACAAGAGACCCAGTACTTC

D: TRBD1
J: TRBJ1-4
V: TRBV12-3/TRBV12-4
size: many
CDR3: CASSLTQGVPNEKLFF
DNA: TGTGCCAGCAGTTTGACACAGGGGGTTCCTAATGAAAAACTGTTTTTT

D: NA
J: TRBJ2-7
V: TRBV4-2
size: NA
CDR3: CASSHTRAAYEQYF
DNA: TGTGCCAGCAGCCACACGCGGGCGGCCTACGAGCAGTACTTC

D: NA
J: TRBJ2-1
V: TRBV7-9
size: few
CDR3: CASSLVPQEQFF
DNA: TGTGCCAGCAGCTTAGTGCCCCAGGAGCAGTTCTTC

D: NA
J: TRBJ2-1
V: TRBV6-6
size: few
CDR3: CASSYSNRADEQFF
DNA: TGTGCCAGCAGTTACTCGAACCGGGCTGATGAGCAGTTCTTC

D: NA
J: TRBJ1-1
V: TRBV12-3/TRBV12-4
size: many
CDR3: CASGGGWGNTEAFF
DNA: TGTGCCAGCGGGGGAGGCTGGGGAAACACTGAAGCTTTCTTT

D: NA
J: TRBJ2-5
V: TRBV29-1
size: many
CDR3: CSVAGVEETQYF
DNA: TGCAGCGTTGCAGGGGTTGAAGAGACCCAGTACTTC

D: NA
J: TRBJ2-5
V: TRBV4-3
size: many
CDR3: CASSQDVGNQETQYF
DNA: TGCGCCAGCAGCCAAGATGTAGGGAACCAAGAGACCCAGTACTTC

D: NA
J: TRBJ1-5
V: TRBV7-2
size: many
CDR3: CASSLLDASNQPQHF
DNA: TGTGCCAGCAGCTTATTGGACGCAAGCAATCAGCCCCAGCATTTT

D: NA
J: TRBJ2-5
V: TRBV9
size: few
CDR3: CASSVGGPGKETQYF
DNA: TGTGCCAGCAGCGTAGGGGGGCCGGGCAAAGAGACCCAGTACTTC

D: TRBD1
J: TRBJ2-5
V: TRBV30
size: NA
CDR3: CAWDAGTGGWETQYF
DNA: TGTGCCTGGGATGCCGGGACAGGGGGCTGGGAGACCCAGTACTTC

D: NA
J: TRBJ2-5
V: TRBV7-9
size: many
CDR3: CASSLVEETQYF
DNA: TGCGCCAGCAGCTTGGTTGAAGAGACCCAGTACTTC

D: TRBD2
J: TRBJ2-3
V: TRBV27
size: many
CDR3: CASSSPASGRWADTQYF
DNA: TGTGCCAGCAGTTCCCCTGCTAGCGGGAGGTGGGCAGATACGCAGTATTTT

D: NA
J: TRBJ2-7
V: TRBV7-6
size: many
CDR3: CASSLNREGYEQYF
DNA: TGTGCCAGCAGCTTAAACAGAGAGGGGTACGAGCAGTACTTC

D: NA
J: TRBJ1-1
V: TRBV5-6
size: NA
CDR3: CASSYGQMNTEASF
DNA: TGTGCCAGCAGCTATGGACAGATGAACACTGAAGCTTCCTTT

D: TRBD1
J: TRBJ2-7
V: TRBV7-8
size: NA
CDR3: CASSFDRGLYEQYF
DNA: TGTGCCAGCAGCTTCGACAGGGGGCTCTACGAGCAGTACTTC

D: TRBD1
J: TRBJ2-7
V: TRBV5-5
size: NA
CDR3: CASTRQGSYEQYF
DNA: TGTGCCAGCACTCGACAGGGGTCCTACGAGCAGTACTTC

D: NA
J: TRBJ1-3
V: TRBV21-1
size: NA
CDR3: CASSNDSGSSLAGNTIYF
DNA: TGTGCCAGCAGCAATGATTCGGGCAGCTCCCTCGCTGGAAACACCATATATTTT

D: TRBD2
J: TRBJ2-1
V: TRBV29-1
size: NA
CDR3: CSVPAGGAYNEQFF
DNA: TGCAGCGTTCCTGCTGGGGGGGCCTACAATGAGCAGTTCTTC

D: NA
J: TRBJ1-5
V: TRBV5-6
size: NA
CDR3: CASNAGTFGTDTQHF
DNA: TGTGCCAGCAACGCAGGGACTTTCGGCACAGATACGCAGCATTTT

D: NA
J: TRBJ2-7
V: TRBV19
size: many
CDR3: CASTPGPAYEQYF
DNA: TGTGCCAGTACCCCCGGGCCTGCCTACGAGCAGTACTTC

D: NA
J: TRBJ1-3
V: TRBV7-8
size: many
CDR3: CASSLVVVGSNGNTIYF
DNA: TGTGCCAGCAGCTTAGTTGTTGTGGGTTCAAATGGAAACACCATATATTTT

D: NA
J: TRBJ1-4
V: TRBV14
size: many
CDR3: CASSPWDRATNEKLFF
DNA: TGTGCCAGCAGCCCCTGGGACCGTGCAACTAATGAAAAACTGTTTTTT

D: NA
J: TRBJ1-5
V: TRBV2
size: many
CDR3: CASSVRRDNQPQHF
DNA: TGTGCCAGCAGTGTCAGGAGGGACAATCAGCCCCAGCATTTT

D: NA
J: TRBJ2-7
V: TRBV4-1
size: few
CDR3: CASSQGKGSYEQYF
DNA: TGCGCCAGCAGCCAGGGGAAAGGGTCCTACGAGCAGTACTTC

D: NA
J: TRBJ2-2
V: TRBV19
size: many
CDR3: CASSSQGFGELFF
DNA: TGTGCCAGTAGTAGTCAGGGGTTCGGGGAGCTGTTTTTT

D: TRBD1
J: TRBJ1-6
V: TRBV20-1
size: many
CDR3: CSARGPTGSSYNSPLHF
DNA: TGCAGTGCTAGAGGACCGACAGGGAGCTCCTATAATTCACCCCTCCACTTT

D: NA
J: TRBJ2-2
V: TRBV20-1
size: NA
CDR3: CSARDTDRSANTGELFF
DNA: TGCAGTGCTAGAGACACCGACAGAAGTGCGAACACCGGGGAGCTGTTTTTT

D: TRBD1
J: TRBJ1-1
V: TRBV9
size: many
CDR3: CASSTQGEVEAFF
DNA: TGTGCCAGCAGCACCCAGGGGGAGGTTGAAGCTTTCTTT

D: NA
J: TRBJ2-5
V: TRBV5-8
size: many
CDR3: CASSLDSFQESQYF
DNA: TGTGCCAGCAGCTTGGATAGTTTTCAAGAGTCCCAGTACTTC

D: NA
J: TRBJ1-2
V: TRBV3-1
size: many
CDR3: CASSQTDFNGYTF
DNA: TGTGCCAGCAGCCAAACGGACTTCAATGGCTACACCTTC

D: NA
J: TRBJ2-7
V: TRBV7-9
size: few
CDR3: CASSASLGYTTYEQYF
DNA: TGTGCCAGCAGTGCCTCATTGGGATATACGACCTACGAGCAGTACTTC

D: TRBD1
J: TRBJ2-7
V: TRBV4-1
size: many
CDR3: CASSQDYRGSEQYF
DNA: TGCGCCAGCAGCCAAGATTACAGGGGGAGCGAGCAGTACTTC

D: TRBD2
J: TRBJ2-7
V: TRBV12-3/TRBV12-4
size: many
CDR3: CASSTSGTSYEQYF
DNA: TGTGCCAGCAGCACTAGCGGGACGAGCTACGAGCAGTACTTC

D: NA
J: TRBJ1-5
V: TRBV6-5
size: many
CDR3: CASRREGNQPQHF
DNA: TGTGCCAGCAGGCGAGAGGGCAATCAGCCCCAGCATTTT